This T cell receptor beta chain is from a study of T cell clones after liver transplantation. Overall study: A pre-transplant mixed lymphocyte reaction with TCRbeta sequencing defined graft-donor-reactive clones followed in post-transplant blood. Subjects received no induction therapy and standard immunosuppression until randomization at 12-24 months post-transplant. Patients counted as tolerant after at least one year off all immunosuppression, enzymes not exceeding twice normal.

Assay used: immunoSEQ multiplex PCR; TCRdb lists only in-frame clones, some missing. Found here are 15,000 to 20,000 clones, around 80% of them singletons; the top ten hold around 40%. The CDR3 spans 18 residues. Germline V lookup: CDR1 MDHEN, CDR2 SYDVKM. Trimming cost V 7 bases and J 0 bases; bases outside gene matches: 15. The genes are TRBV28 and TRBJ2-7, with 10 bases fitting TRBD2. This material consisted of CD8+ T cells from blood, taken less than 50 months after liver transplant. This receptor was taken from a human patient who received a liver transplant. Some T cells here may be from the graft donor. The DNA of the CDR3 is TGTGCCAGCACCTCAACCCAGGGAGCGGGAGGGCCCTCCTACGAGCAGTACTTC. Translating gives CASTSTQGAGGPSYEQYF.